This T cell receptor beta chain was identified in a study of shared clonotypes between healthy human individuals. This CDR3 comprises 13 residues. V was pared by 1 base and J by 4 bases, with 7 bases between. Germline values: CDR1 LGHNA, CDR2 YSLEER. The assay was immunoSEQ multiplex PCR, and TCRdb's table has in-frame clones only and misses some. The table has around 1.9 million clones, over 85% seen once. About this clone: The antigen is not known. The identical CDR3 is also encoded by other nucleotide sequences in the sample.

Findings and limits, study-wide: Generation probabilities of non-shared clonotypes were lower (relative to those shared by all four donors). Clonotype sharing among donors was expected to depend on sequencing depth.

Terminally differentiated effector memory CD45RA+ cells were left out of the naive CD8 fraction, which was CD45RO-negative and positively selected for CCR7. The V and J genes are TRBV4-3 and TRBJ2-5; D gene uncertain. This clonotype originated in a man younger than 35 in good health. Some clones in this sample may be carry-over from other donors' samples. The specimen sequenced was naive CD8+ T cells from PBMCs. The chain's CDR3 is CASSQGVRETQYF. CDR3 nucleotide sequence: TGCGCCAGCAGCCAAGGGGTTCGAGAGACCCAGTACTTC.